This entry lists 6 T cell receptor beta chains sequenced from one sample in a study of blood T cell repertoires in COVID-19. Libraries were prepared by immunoSEQ multiplex PCR; TCRdb keeps only in-frame clonotypes and omits some of them. The repertoire has 390,000 or so clones, over 75% of them found once; the top ten carry 0.9% to 1.1%. Material for sequencing was PBMCs or T cells enriched from blood (not recorded which). Every receptor here comes from a man in his late teens or twenties who had recovered from COVID-19.

The chain carries TRBV6-2 or TRBV6-3 and TRBJ2-1, with 12 bases lining up with TRBD2. The V gene end was trimmed by 2 bases and the J gene end by 2 bases; junction bases not matched to a gene: 10. This CDR3 contains 19 residues. The germline V gene encodes CDR1 MNHEY and CDR2 SVGEGT. The CDR3 nucleotides are TGTGCCAGCAGTTACCTCAACCAACTAGCGGGAGGCACCTACAATGAGCAGTTCTTC. As protein: CASSYLNQLAGGTYNEQFF.

The chain combines TRBV12-5 with TRBJ1-2; unclear D gene. V was cut by 2 bases and J by 5 bases, with 9 bases left in between. The CDR3 totals 13 residues. Germline V lookup: CDR1 LGHNT, CDR2 FRNRAP. CDR3 DNA sequence: TGTGCTAGTGGTTTGCCACCGGAGTATGGCTACACCTTC. It specifies CASGLPPEYGYTF.

V and J are TRBV9 and TRBJ1-5; D is undetermined. Germline loops: CDR1 SGDLS, CDR2 YYNGEE. The CDR3 is 14 amino acids. The ends were cut back, 0 bases at V and 4 bases at J, with 8 bases in the middle. Written as DNA, the CDR3 is TGTGCCAGCAGCGTAGGAGTATCTAATCAGCCCCAGCATTTT. Protein sequence: CASSVGVSNQPQHF.

This clone has just one count. Distinct nucleotide sequences in the sample also encode this CDR3. V is TRBV7-9 and J is TRBJ1-2; D is possibly TRBD1 (6 bases). Germline V gene sequence: CDR1 SEHNR, CDR2 FQNEAQ (reference sequence). V dropped 1 base and J dropped 3 bases, with 6 bases sitting between them. The CDR3 consists of 13 residues. This CDR3 reads CASSLGTDYGYTF. CDR3 bases: TGTGCCAGCAGCTTAGGGACAGACTATGGCTACACCTTC. The variable domain in full, with the rest retrieved from reference TRBV7-9 and TRBJ1-2, is DTGVSQNPRHKITKRGQNVTFRCDPISEHNRLYWYRQTLGQGPEFLTYFQNEAQLEKSRLLSDRFSAERPKGSFSTLEIQRTEQGDSAMYLCASSLGTDYGYTFGSGTRLTVV.

J is TRBJ1-3 and V is TRBV7-7, with a possible D match to TRBD1 (5 bases). Trimming removed 8 bases from V and 0 bases from J, with 11 bases in between. This CDR3 is built from 14 residues. Germline lookup yields CDR1 SSHAT and CDR2 FNYEAQ (reference sequence). CDR3 coding DNA: TGTGCCAGCGGCCCGGGGGGCTCTGGAAACACCATATATTTT. It specifies CASGPGGSGNTIYF.

The CDR3 spells CASSSQGQGGNTQYF. The CDR3 DNA follows: TGCGCCAGCAGCTCACAAGGACAGGGGGGAAATACGCAGTATTTT. The chain has TRBV5-1 and TRBJ2-3; 10 nucleotides line up with TRBD1. The CDR3 runs to 15 residues. CDR1 and CDR2 from the germline V gene are SGHRS and YFSETQ. Losses at the gene ends were 3 bases for V and 7 bases for J; bases not matched to a gene: 8.